This T cell receptor (beta chain) was found in a study of monozygotic twins with inflammatory bowel disease. Study-wide points: Discrimination among different T cell subtypes was not achievable. Support was lacking for any single strong IBD-associated signal or clonotype.

TCRdb re-called the 5' RACE reads; every CDR3 protein appears as one record, without DNA. The sample has about 210,000 distinct CDR3 sequences, and its top ten clones hold 7.5% to 8%. About this clonotype: Its antigen is undetermined.

One blood sample of roughly 2.5 ml was taken from each donor. The sequenced sample was blood. The sequence derives from a human donor with ulcerative colitis or Crohn's disease, or a healthy co-twin of an affected twin (not recorded which).

CDR3 protein: CASSQYLLQGTNQPQHF. This chain uses TRBV4-1 with TRBJ1-5; TCRdb indicates TRBD1, and absent DNA this call remains unverified. This CDR3 is 17 amino acids long. Per germline, CDR1 MGHRA and CDR2 YSYEKL.